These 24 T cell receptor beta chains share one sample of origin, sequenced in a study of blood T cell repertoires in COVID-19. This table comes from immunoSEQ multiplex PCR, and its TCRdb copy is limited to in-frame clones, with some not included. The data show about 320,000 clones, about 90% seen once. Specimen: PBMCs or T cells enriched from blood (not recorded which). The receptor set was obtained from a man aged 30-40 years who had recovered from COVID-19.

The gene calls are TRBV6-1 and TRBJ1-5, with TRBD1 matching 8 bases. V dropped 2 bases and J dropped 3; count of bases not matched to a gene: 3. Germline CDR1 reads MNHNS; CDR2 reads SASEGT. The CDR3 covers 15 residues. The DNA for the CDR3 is TGTGCCAGCAGTGAATGGGACAGGTTCAATCAGCCCCAGCATTTT. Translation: CASSEWDRFNQPQHF.

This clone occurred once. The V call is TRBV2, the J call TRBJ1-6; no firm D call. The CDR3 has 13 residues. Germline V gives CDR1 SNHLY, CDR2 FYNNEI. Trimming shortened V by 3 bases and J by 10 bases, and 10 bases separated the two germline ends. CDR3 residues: CASSEETWSPLHF. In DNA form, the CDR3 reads TGTGCCAGCAGTGAGGAGACGTGGTCACCCCTCCACTTT. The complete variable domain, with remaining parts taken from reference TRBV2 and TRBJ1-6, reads EPEVTQTPSHQVTQMGQEVILRCVPISNHLYFYWYRQILGQKVEFLVSFYNNEISEKSEIFDDQFSVERPDGSNFTLKIRSTKLEDSAMYFCASSEETWSPLHFGNGTRLTVT.

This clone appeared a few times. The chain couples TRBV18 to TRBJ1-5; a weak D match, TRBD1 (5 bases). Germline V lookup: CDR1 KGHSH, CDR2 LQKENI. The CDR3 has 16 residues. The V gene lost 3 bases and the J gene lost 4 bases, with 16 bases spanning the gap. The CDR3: CASSPLGLGGNQPQHF. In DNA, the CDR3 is TGTGCCAGCTCACCGCTGGGACTTGGGGGGAATCAGCCCCAGCATTTT.

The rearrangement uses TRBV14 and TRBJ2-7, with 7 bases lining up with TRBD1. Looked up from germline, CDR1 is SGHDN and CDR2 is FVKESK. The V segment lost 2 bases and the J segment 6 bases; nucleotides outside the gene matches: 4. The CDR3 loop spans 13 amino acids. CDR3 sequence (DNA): TGTGCCAGCAGCCAACGACAGGGAAGCGAGCAGTACTTC. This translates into CASSQRQGSEQYF.

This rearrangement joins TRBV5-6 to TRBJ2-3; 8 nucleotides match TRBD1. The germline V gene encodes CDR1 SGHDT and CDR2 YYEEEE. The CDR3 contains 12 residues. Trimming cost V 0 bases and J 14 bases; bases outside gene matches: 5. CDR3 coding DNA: TGTGCCAGCAGCTTGGGACAGGGGTACCGGTATTTT. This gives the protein CASSLGQGYRYF.

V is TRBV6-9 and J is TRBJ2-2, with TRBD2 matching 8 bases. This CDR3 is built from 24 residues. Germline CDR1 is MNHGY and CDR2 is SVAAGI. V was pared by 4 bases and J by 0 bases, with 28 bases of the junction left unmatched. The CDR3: CASSSPGGGTTGRGASSNTGELFF. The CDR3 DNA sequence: TGTGCCAGCAGTTCCCCCGGGGGGGGTACCACCGGACGGGGGGCAAGCTCGAACACCGGGGAGCTGTTTTTT.

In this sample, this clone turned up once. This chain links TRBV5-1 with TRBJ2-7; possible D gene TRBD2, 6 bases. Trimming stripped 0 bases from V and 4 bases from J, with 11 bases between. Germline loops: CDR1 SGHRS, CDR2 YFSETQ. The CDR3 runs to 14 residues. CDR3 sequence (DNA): TGCGCCAGCAGCTTGGAAAGGGACTGGTACGAGCAGTACTTC. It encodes CASSLERDWYEQYF.

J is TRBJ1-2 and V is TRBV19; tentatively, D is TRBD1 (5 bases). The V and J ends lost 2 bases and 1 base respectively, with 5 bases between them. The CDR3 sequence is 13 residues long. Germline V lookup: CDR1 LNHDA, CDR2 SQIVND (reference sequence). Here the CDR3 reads CASSIQGNYGYTF. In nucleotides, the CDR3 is TGTGCCAGTAGTATACAGGGTAACTATGGCTACACCTTC.

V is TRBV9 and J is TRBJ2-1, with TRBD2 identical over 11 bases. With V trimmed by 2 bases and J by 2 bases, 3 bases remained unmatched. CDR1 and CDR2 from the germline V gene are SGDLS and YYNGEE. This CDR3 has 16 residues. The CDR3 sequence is CASSVDSGGAYNEQFF. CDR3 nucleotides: TGTGCCAGCAGCGTGGATAGCGGGGGGGCCTACAATGAGCAGTTCTTC.

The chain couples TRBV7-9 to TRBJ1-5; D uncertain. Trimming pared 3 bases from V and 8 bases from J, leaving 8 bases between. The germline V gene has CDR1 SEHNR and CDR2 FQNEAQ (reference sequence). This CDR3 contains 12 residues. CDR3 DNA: TGTGCCAGCAGCTTGGCAGGCAAGCCCCAGCATTTT. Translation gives CASSLAGKPQHF.

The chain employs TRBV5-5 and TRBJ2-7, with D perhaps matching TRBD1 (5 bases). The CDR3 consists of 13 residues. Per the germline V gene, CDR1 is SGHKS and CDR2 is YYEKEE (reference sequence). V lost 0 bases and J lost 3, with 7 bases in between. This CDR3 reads CASSLEGNYEQYF. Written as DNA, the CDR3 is TGTGCCAGCAGCTTGGAGGGGAACTACGAGCAGTACTTC.

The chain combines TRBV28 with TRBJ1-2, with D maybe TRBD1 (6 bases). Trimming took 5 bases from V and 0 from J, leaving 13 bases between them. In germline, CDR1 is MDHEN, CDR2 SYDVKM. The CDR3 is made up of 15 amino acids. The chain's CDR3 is CASSEQGRTNYGYTF. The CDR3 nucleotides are TGTGCCAGCAGTGAACAGGGCCGAACTAACTATGGCTACACCTTC.

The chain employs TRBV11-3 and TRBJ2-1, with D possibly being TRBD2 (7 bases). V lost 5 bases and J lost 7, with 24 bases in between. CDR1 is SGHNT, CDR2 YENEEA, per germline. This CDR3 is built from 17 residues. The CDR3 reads CASSPEGGGLGWNEQFF. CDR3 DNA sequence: TGTGCCAGCAGCCCAGAGGGCGGGGGCCTTGGGTGGAATGAGCAGTTCTTC.

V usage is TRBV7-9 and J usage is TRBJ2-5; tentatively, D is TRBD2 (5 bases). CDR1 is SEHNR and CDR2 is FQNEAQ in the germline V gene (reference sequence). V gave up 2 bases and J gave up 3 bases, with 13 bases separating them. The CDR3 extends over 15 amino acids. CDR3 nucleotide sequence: TGTGCCAGCAGCTTATATTCGGGATCAAAAGAGACCCAGTACTTC. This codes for CASSLYSGSKETQYF.

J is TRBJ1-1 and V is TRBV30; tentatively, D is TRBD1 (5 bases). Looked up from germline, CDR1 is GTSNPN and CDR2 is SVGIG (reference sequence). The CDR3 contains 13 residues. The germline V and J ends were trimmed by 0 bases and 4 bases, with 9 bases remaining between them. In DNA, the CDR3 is TGTGCCTGGAGTGTGGCGGGGGGCACTGAAGCTTTCTTT. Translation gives CAWSVAGGTEAFF.

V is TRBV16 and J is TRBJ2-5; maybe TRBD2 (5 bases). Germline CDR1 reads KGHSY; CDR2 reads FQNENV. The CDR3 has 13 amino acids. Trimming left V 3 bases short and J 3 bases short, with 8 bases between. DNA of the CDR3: TGTGCCAGCAGCCAGCCCGGGGAAGAGACCCAGTACTTC. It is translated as CASSQPGEETQYF.

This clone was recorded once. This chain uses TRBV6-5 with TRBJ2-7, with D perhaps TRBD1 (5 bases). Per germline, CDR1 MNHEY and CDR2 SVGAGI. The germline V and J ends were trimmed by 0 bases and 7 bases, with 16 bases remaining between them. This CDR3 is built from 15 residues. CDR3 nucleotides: TGTGCCAGCAGTTACTCCAGGCAGGGTCGAAGGGAGCAGTACTTC. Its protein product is CASSYSRQGRREQYF.

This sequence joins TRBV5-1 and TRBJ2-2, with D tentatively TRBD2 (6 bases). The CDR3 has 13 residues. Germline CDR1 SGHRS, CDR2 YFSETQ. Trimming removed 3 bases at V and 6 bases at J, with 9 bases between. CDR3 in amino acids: CASSYGTAGELFF. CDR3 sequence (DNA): TGCGCCAGCAGCTATGGGACTGCCGGGGAGCTGTTTTTT.

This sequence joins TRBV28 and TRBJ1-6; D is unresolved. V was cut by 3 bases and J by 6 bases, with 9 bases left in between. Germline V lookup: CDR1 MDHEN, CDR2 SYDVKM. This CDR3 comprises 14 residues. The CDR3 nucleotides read TGTGCCAGCAGTTTGATTGGCATTAATTCACCCCTCCACTTT. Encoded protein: CASSLIGINSPLHF. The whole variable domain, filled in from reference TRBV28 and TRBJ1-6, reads DVKVTQSSRYLVKRTGEKVFLECVQDMDHENMFWYRQDPGLGLRLIYFSYDVKMKEKGDIPEGYSVSREKKERFSLILESASTNQTSMYLCASSLIGINSPLHFGNGTRLTVT.

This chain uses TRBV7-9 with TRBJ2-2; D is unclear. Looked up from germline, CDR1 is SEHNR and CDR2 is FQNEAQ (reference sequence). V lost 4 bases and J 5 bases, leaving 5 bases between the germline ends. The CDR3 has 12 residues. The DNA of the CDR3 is TGTGCCAGCAGCTATATTACCGGGGAGCTGTTTTTT. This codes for CASSYITGELFF.

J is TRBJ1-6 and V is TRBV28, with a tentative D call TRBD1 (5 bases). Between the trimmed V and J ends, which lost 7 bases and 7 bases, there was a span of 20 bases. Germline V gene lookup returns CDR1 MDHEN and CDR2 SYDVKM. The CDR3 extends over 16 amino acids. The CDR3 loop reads CASTPSADRRNSPLHF. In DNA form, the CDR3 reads TGTGCCAGCACCCCCTCCGCTGACAGAAGAAATTCACCCCTCCACTTT. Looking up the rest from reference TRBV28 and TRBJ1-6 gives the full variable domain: DVKVTQSSRYLVKRTGEKVFLECVQDMDHENMFWYRQDPGLGLRLIYFSYDVKMKEKGDIPEGYSVSREKKERFSLILESASTNQTSMYLCASTPSADRRNSPLHFGNGTRLTVT.

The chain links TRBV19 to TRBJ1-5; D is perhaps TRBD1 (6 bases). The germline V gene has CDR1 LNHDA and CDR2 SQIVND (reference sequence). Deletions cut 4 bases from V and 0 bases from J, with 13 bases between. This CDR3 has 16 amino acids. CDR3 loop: CASSRGGGGSNQPQHF. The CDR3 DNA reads TGTGCCAGTAGTAGAGGGGGGGGTGGTAGCAATCAGCCCCAGCATTTT.

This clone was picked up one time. Written as DNA, the CDR3 is TGTGCCAGTTCTGGGGGCTCGAACACTGAAGCTTTCTTT. Amino acids: CASSGGSNTEAFF. The chain recombines TRBV2 with TRBJ1-1, with D perhaps TRBD1 (6 bases). The CDR3 sequence is 13 residues long. Between the trimmed V and J ends, which lost 9 bases and 1 base, there was a span of 12 bases. The germline V gene has CDR1 SNHLY and CDR2 FYNNEI.

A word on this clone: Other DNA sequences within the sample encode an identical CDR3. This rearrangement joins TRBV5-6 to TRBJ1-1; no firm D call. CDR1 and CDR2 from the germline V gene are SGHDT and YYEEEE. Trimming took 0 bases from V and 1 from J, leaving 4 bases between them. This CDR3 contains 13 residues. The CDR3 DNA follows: TGTGCCAGCAGCTTGGAGCGGAACACTGAAGCTTTCTTT. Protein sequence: CASSLERNTEAFF.